This T cell receptor (beta chain) originates from a study of neurological immune-mediated disorders. Study-wide results and caveats: Patients with HTLV-1-associated myelopathy showed the most TCR clonal expansion. Those with multiple sclerosis showed the least, falling below healthy controls. CDR3 amino acid sequences of expanded clones were not shared across subjects, a result suggesting private repertoires in all groups.

cDNA synthesis was performed by 5'RACE with 10-nucleotide random UMIs. One entry per CDR3 protein results from TCRdb running MiXCR on the 5' RACE reads. Among fewer than 40,000 distinct CDR3 sequences listed, 10% to 15% were seen once. Indicated time point: longitudinal time-point 2. A total of 2 million PBMCs stored at -80 degrees C provided the unsorted libraries. This clonotype was seen ten or more times. Its antigen is still unknown. This clonotype originated in a woman aged 40 to 49 in good health. What was sequenced was PBMCs.

CDR3 amino acids: CASSFAGQNTGELFF. The CDR3 DNA follows: TGTGCCAGCAGTTTCGCTGGACAGAACACCGGGGAGCTGTTTTTT. V and J are TRBV12-3 or TRBV12-4 and TRBJ2-2, with D perhaps TRBD1 (5 bases). V lost 3 bases and J 1 base, leaving 9 bases between the germline ends. There are 15 residues in the CDR3.